These 9 T cell receptor beta chains were sequenced from one sample in a study of T-cell memory formation after mild COVID-19. TCRdb re-derived calls from the 5' RACE reads in MiXCR, one entry per CDR3 protein. Of 92,000 or so distinct CDR3 sequences in the sample, approximately 15% are singletons; the top ten hold 39%. Sequenced material: PBMCs or a T cell subset sorted from them (not recorded which). Every receptor here comes from a man younger than 35 who had mild COVID-19 (a few samples of this study predate the infection). Cell type and time point are not known.

There are many counts of this clonotype. This chain links TRBV27 with TRBJ2-1; no reliable D call. This CDR3 comprises 12 residues. Germline CDR1 reads MNHEY; CDR2 reads SMNVEV (reference sequence). V lost 8 bases, J lost 5 bases, and 10 bases lay in between. The CDR3 DNA sequence: TGTGCCAGCCTGGCGCCCAACAATGAGCAGTTCTTC. This gives the protein CASLAPNNEQFF.

This clonotype showed up many times. The chain is built from TRBV12-3 or TRBV12-4 and TRBJ2-2; D is ambiguous. Trimming cost V 2 bases and J 7 bases, with 8 bases left between them. The CDR3 is 13 residues long. The chain's CDR3 is CASSLTISGELFF. Here the CDR3 DNA reads TGTGCCAGCAGTTTAACTATCAGCGGGGAGCTGTTTTTT.

This clonotype was counted ten times or more. The DNA of the CDR3 is TGTGCCAGCAGCCAAGATCTTGGGGCCGACTTTGATGGCTACACCTTC. Its protein is CASSQDLGADFDGYTF. V usage is TRBV4-2 and J usage is TRBJ1-2, with D maybe TRBD1 (5 bases). Trimming left V 0 bases short and J 6 bases short, with 17 bases between. This CDR3 contains 16 residues. The germline V gene has CDR1 LGHNA and CDR2 YNFKEQ.

This clonotype was observed many times. The chain is built from TRBV6-5 and TRBJ1-1; D unresolved. V lost 6 bases and J 0 bases, leaving 11 bases between the germline ends. The CDR3 loop spans 14 amino acids. The germline CDR1 and CDR2 sequences are MNHEY and SVGAGI. In nucleotides, the CDR3 is TGTGCCAGCAGCAGTTTTGGGTTGAACACTGAAGCTTTCTTT. Its protein product is CASSSFGLNTEAFF.

At least ten counts were recorded for this clonotype. The chain links TRBV5-1 to TRBJ2-1; 15 nucleotides line up with TRBD2. Germline V gives CDR1 SGHRS, CDR2 YFSETQ. The CDR3 is 21 residues long. With 6 bases clipped from V and 0 bases from J, the junction kept 16 bases outside the gene matches. The CDR3 nucleotides are TGCGCCAGCACCCTCCGGGGGCCGGGACTAGCGGGGGGCAGCTCCTACAATGAGCAGTTCTTC. Translation: CASTLRGPGLAGGSSYNEQFF.

This clonotype turned up a few times. The V call is TRBV5-4, the J call TRBJ2-5; 11 bases match TRBD2. With V trimmed by 4 bases and J by 5 bases, 7 bases remained unmatched. Germline-derived CDR1 and CDR2 are SGHNT and YYREEE (reference sequence). This CDR3 region has 15 residues. In DNA form, the CDR3 reads TGTGCCAGCAGCATTAGCGGGGGGGCCATGGAGACCCAGTACTTC. It specifies CASSISGGAMETQYF. The variable domain in full, completed from reference TRBV5-4 and TRBJ2-5, reads ETGVTQSPTHLIKTRGQQVTLRCSSQSGHNTVSWYQQALGQGPQFIFQYYREEENGRGNFPPRFSGLQFPNYSSELNVNALELDDSALYLCASSISGGAMETQYFGPGTRLLVL.

This chain uses TRBV20-1 with TRBJ1-2; D unresolved. Germline V lookup: CDR1 DFQATT, CDR2 SNEGSKA (reference sequence). This CDR3 spans 15 amino acids. V was trimmed by 3 bases and J by 2 bases, leaving 16 bases between them. This CDR3 reads CSARDFRVANYGYTF. The CDR3 nucleotides are TGCAGTGCTAGGGACTTCCGTGTGGCAAACTATGGCTACACCTTC.

The chain uses TRBV29-1 and TRBJ1-1; 8 nucleotides align to TRBD1. This CDR3 region has 10 residues. Trimming at V came to 6 bases and at J to 11 bases, leaving 5 bases not matched to a gene. CDR1 and CDR2 from the germline V gene are SQVTM and ANQGSEA. CDR3: CSVLWDRAFF. Here the CDR3 DNA reads TGCAGCGTCCTCTGGGACAGGGCTTTCTTT.

V usage is TRBV2 and J usage is TRBJ2-2; weak D call: TRBD1 (6 bases). The CDR3 runs 13 residues. Per germline, CDR1 SNHLY and CDR2 FYNNEI. Trimming took off 6 bases at V and 10 bases at J, with 15 bases between the two ends. The CDR3 loop is CASRGASSVELFF. DNA of the CDR3: TGTGCCAGCAGGGGGGCTAGCTCGGTGGAGCTGTTTTTT.